This T cell receptor (beta chain) was profiled in a study of T cell responses to AZD1222 COVID-19 vaccine (dated by TCRdb to the early 2020s). Notes on the research overall: AZD1222 recipients given second doses at about 4 weeks or at about 12 weeks were pooled, since spike-specific TCR depth and breadth were not found to differ between the two schedules. Enrollment into the trials was organized by age into subgroups of 18-55, 56-69 and 70-plus years, and those subgroups contained roughly 150, 30 and 60 TCR-sequenced participants, respectively. A total of more than 230 trial participants underwent TCR sequencing, of whom roughly 210 had received two doses of AZD1222 and around 25 had received two doses of the MenACWY control vaccine. General findings and caveats noted by the study authors: Most participants were white British and females outnumbered males, and the authors suggested that clonal diversity may have been underestimated. Only five to seven AZD1222 recipients were SARS-CoV-2 seropositive at baseline, limiting conclusions about previously exposed vaccinees. Reportedly, almost half of the unique spike-specific TCRs recognized epitopes lying outside the regions that are mutated in the B.1.351 and B.1.1.7 variants. The 56-69-year group was small, and its depth increase did not reach significance, likely because of low power. Spike-specific TCR breadth and depth rose significantly after two AZD1222 doses compared with day 0 and with MenACWY recipients. Because no samples from the day 14 peak response were available, repertoires could be characterized only after the peak T cell response. CD4 TCRs associated with the vaccine covered the entire spike protein, and the dominant responses were in regions 160-218 and 743-854.

The CDR3 regions of human TCRbeta chains were analyzed by immunosequencing. As for how the authors treated the data: TCRs in the repertoires were matched against a reference library of SARS-CoV-2-specific TCRs that had been generated with the MIRA antigen-specificity platform. Breadth meant the fraction of unique TCRs that were SARS-CoV-2-associated, whereas depth meant the fraction of total T cells that were SARS-CoV-2-associated. Using the MIRA data, each spike-specific TCR was mapped to the spike region that the TCR reacts to and placed in a CD4 or CD8 class. Log10-transformed breadth and depth values were compared by one-way ANOVA with Sidak's multiple comparisons tests. In its TCRdb copy, this immuneACCESS table keeps in-frame sequences only and misses some clones. Where compared with another copy, unresolved V genes explain less than half of these, and the others have no known cause. The V and J calls and clone size are taken from that table; D and trimming were inferred from the DNA. This sample has 120,000 or so clones in its table, and about 90% of those were observed once. The top ten clonotypes cover 1.3% to 1.5% of the sample.

Per the publication, the time point label means: baseline before first vaccination. Vaccinee samples were obtained from the UK trials COV001 and COV002, which included a single-blind randomized controlled phase 2/3 trial of AZD1222 (ChAdOx1 nCoV-19) in healthy adults. For TCRbeta chain sequencing, PBMC samples were collected from trial participants at day 0 and at day 28 after the second dose. In the case of this clone: The target of this receptor is not known. Base qualities are not provided; no much larger clone lies one nucleotide away.

From the cysteine through the phenylalanine, the CDR3 covers 14 amino acids. Only the CDR3 region is kept as DNA, spanning 42 bases read in frame from base 1. The V and J ends are trimmed by 4 bases and 4 bases, leaving 12 bases between them. CDR1 and CDR2 (SGDLS, YYNGEE) derive from the germline V gene. The material sequenced was peripheral blood, taken on day 0 of AZD1222 vaccination. Rearrangement joined TRBV9 to TRBJ1-3, with TRBD1 as a weak D call on 5 bases. The TCR sequence derives from an adult in good health. The DNA sequence is given as TGTGCCAGCAGCCCCTCCCGGACAGGAAACACCATATATTTT. Translation gives CASSPSRTGNTIYF.